One sample yielded the 10 T cell receptor beta chains listed below, sequenced in a study of T-cell memory formation after mild COVID-19. TCRdb recomputed calls from the 5' RACE reads with MiXCR, one row per CDR3 protein. The sample has about 350,000 distinct CDR3 sequences; approximately 13% are singletons. The sample consisted of PBMCs or a T cell subset sorted from them (not recorded which). Every receptor here comes from a man younger than 35 who had mild COVID-19 (a few samples of this study predate the infection). Cell type and time point are not known.

Ten or more counts support this clonotype. The chain uses TRBV7-9 and TRBJ1-1; D gene uncertain. The CDR3 covers 14 residues. Germline V gives CDR1 SEHNR, CDR2 FQNEAQ (reference sequence). Trimming took off 5 bases at V and 1 base at J, with 11 bases between the two ends. CDR3 amino acids: CASSAPTSNTEAFF. The CDR3 DNA is TGTGCCAGCAGCGCCCCAACATCGAACACTGAAGCTTTCTTT.

The chain joins TRBV6-5 to TRBJ2-7; D possibly corresponds to TRBD1 (6 bases). The V and J ends lost 5 bases and 2 bases respectively, with 13 bases between them. The germline gives CDR1 MNHEY, CDR2 SVGAGI. The CDR3 contains 14 residues. This chain's CDR3 is CASSPQAGAYEQYF. The DNA of the CDR3 is TGTGCCAGCAGTCCCCAGGCAGGGGCCTACGAGCAGTACTTC.

This clonotype was seen repeatedly, ten times or more. The rearrangement joins TRBV24-1 to TRBJ2-5; D unclear. The CDR3 is 15 residues long. The germline V gene encodes CDR1 KGHDR and CDR2 SFDVKD. Trimming shortened V by 3 bases and J by 0 bases, and 10 bases separated the two germline ends. The CDR3 region is CATSDPVGYQETQYF. DNA for the CDR3: TGTGCCACCAGTGATCCCGTGGGATACCAAGAGACCCAGTACTTC.

The chain uses TRBV3-1 and TRBJ1-6; 8 bases map to TRBD1. V dropped 0 bases and J dropped 9; count of bases not matched to a gene: 7. Germline CDR1 is LGHDT and CDR2 is YNNKEL (reference sequence). This CDR3 region has 16 residues. CDR3 residues: CASSQDTGGFSSPLHF. CDR3 DNA sequence: TGTGCCAGCAGCCAAGACACAGGGGGGTTTAGTTCACCCCTCCACTTT.

The V call is TRBV12-3 or TRBV12-4, the J call TRBJ1-3; weak D call: TRBD1 (6 bases). The CDR3 extends over 14 amino acids. V lost 6 bases, J lost 7 bases, and 16 bases lay in between. The CDR3 DNA reads TGTGCCAGCAGCTCCGACAGGCTCGGGAACACCATATATTTT. It encodes CASSSDRLGNTIYF.

This chain uses TRBV30 with TRBJ2-3, with D tentatively TRBD2 (6 bases). Germline values: CDR1 GTSNPN, CDR2 SVGIG (reference sequence). Trimming stripped 1 base from V and 2 bases from J, with 16 bases between. This CDR3 contains 16 residues. CDR3 loop: CAWSDFSGISTDTQYF. The DNA of the CDR3 is TGTGCCTGGAGTGACTTTAGCGGAATCTCCACAGATACGCAGTATTTT.

This clonotype was seen a few times. V and J are TRBV6-5 and TRBJ2-1, with D possibly matching TRBD1 (7 bases). CDR3 length: 15 amino acids. CDR1 is MNHEY and CDR2 is SVGAGI in the germline V gene. V dropped 4 bases and J dropped 6 bases, with 16 bases sitting between them. The chain's CDR3 is CASSFSGGPLNEQFF. DNA of the CDR3: TGTGCCAGCAGTTTCTCAGGGGGGCCTCTCAATGAGCAGTTCTTC.

Ten or more counts support this clonotype. The J gene is TRBJ1-2, the V gene TRBV12-3 or TRBV12-4; TRBD1 aligns across 9 bases. There are 20 residues in the CDR3. J lost 8 bases, V lost 2 bases, and 24 bases had no gene match. The CDR3: CASSLRGPGQGIDHYFGYTF. For the CDR3, the DNA is TGTGCCAGCAGTTTAAGGGGACCGGGACAGGGAATTGATCATTATTTCGGCTACACCTTC.

This clonotype was found a few times. The CDR3 coding sequence is TGCAGCGCTGACCGAGGACAGCAAGAGACCCAGTACTTC. This codes for CSADRGQQETQYF. The J gene is TRBJ2-5, the V gene TRBV29-1, with a tentative D call TRBD1 (6 bases). The germline CDR1 and CDR2 sequences are SQVTM and ANQGSEA. This CDR3 comprises 13 residues. V was pared by 7 bases and J by 2 bases, with 14 bases between.

This sequence joins TRBV4-1 and TRBJ1-2; unclear D gene. V lost 0 bases and J lost 0, with 11 bases in between. The CDR3 consists of 16 residues. Germline CDR1 MGHRA, CDR2 YSYEKL. As DNA, the CDR3 is TGCGCCAGCAGCCAAGAGCCGTGGTCCACTAACTATGGCTACACCTTC. Amino acids: CASSQEPWSTNYGYTF.